This TCR beta chain was sequenced for a study of T cell repertoires in cytomegalovirus infection. TCRdb analysed the reads with MiXCR anew, one entry per CDR3 protein. Altogether about 570,000 distinct CDR3 sequences are present, around 40% being singletons, with the ten largest covering 48%. Turning to this clonotype: What it recognizes is unknown.

The ends lost 10 bases at V and 2 bases at J; junction bases unmatched: 21. The length of the CDR3 is 19 residues. Sample: cultured PBMCs, taken from culture after CMV antigen stimulation. The receptor's source is a human donor in good health (CMV status not recorded). Some clones in this sample may be carry-over from other donors' samples. The chain recombines TRBV12-3 or TRBV12-4 with TRBJ1-3; 9 bases align to TRBD1. CDR3 nucleotides: TGTGCCACGCAACTTCGGGGACAGGGTCTATTACTTACTGGAAACACCATATATTTT. This translates into CATQLRGQGLLLTGNTIYF.